The clone carrying this T cell receptor (beta chain) was counted many times. The TCR beta library used iRepertoire HTBI primers with Arm-PCR amplification of CDR3. TCRdb passed the multiplex PCR reads through MiXCR, listing each CDR3 protein once. The sample has a few hundred thousand distinct CDR3 sequences, about 10% seen once. Sample time point: newly diagnosed GD, antithyroid drugs for less than 3 months. PBMC-extracted RNA yielded the TCR library. This sample is drawn from a study of regulatory T cells in long-lasting Graves disease. The length of the CDR3 is 12 residues. Deletions cut 1 base from V and 8 bases from J, with 9 bases between. Germline lookup yields CDR1 SGDLS and CDR2 YYNGEE. In addition, the sample was reused for a study of T cells in Graves' hyperthyroidism and ophthalmopathy.

This sequence was found in a young woman with Graves disease. J is TRBJ1-2 and V is TRBV9, with a possible D match to TRBD1 (5 bases). The starting material was peripheral blood mononuclear cells (PBMCs), obtained at new diagnosis, from a patient treated with antithyroid drugs. CDR3 protein: CASSVSGSGYTF. The CDR3 bases are TGTGCCAGCAGCGTATCAGGGTCCGGCTACACCTTC.